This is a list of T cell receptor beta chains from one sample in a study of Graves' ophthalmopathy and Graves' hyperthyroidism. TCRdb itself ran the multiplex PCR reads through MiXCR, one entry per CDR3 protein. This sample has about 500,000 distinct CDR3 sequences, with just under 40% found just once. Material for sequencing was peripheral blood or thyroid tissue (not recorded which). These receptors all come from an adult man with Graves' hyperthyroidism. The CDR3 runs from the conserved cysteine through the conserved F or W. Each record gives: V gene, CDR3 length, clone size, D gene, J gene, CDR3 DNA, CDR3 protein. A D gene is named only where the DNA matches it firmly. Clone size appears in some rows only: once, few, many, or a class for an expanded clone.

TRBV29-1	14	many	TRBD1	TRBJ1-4	TGCAGCGTAAAAACAGGGGGCCTTAATGAAAAACTGTTTTTT	CSVKTGGLNEKLFF
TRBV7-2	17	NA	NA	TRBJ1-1	TGTGCCAGCAGCCAAGAAATTCGAGCCAGGACAAACACTGAAGCTTTCTTT	CASSQEIRARTNTEAFF
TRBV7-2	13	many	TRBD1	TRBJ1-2	TGTGCCAGCAGCTCAACAGGGGTCTATGGCTACACCTTC	CASSSTGVYGYTF
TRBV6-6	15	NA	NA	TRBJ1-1	TGTGCCAGCAGTTACTCAGGAGAATCGAACACTGAAGCTTTCTTT	CASSYSGESNTEAFF
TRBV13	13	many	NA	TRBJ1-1	TGTGCCAGCAGCTATAGGGACCCCACTGAAGCTTTCTTT	CASSYRDPTEAFF
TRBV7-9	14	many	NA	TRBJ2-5	TGTGCCAGCAGCTCTCCGACGGACCAAGAGACCCAGTACTTC	CASSSPTDQETQYF
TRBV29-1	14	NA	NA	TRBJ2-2	TGCAGCGTTGACGGGACAAGCCGAACCGGGGAGCTGTTTTTT	CSVDGTSRTGELFF
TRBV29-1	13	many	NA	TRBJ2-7	TGCAGCGCCCGGATCCTGGGAGCCTACGAGCAGTACTTC	CSARILGAYEQYF
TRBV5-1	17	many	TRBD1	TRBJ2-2	TGCGCCAGCAGCGTACCGGGACAGGGTGTTCGCACCGGGGAGCTGTTTTTT	CASSVPGQGVRTGELFF
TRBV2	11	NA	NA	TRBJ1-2	TGTGCCAGCAGTGAAGTTGGGAGATACACCTTC	CASSEVGRYTF
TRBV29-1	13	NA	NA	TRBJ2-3	TGCAGCGTTTTGGGACCCAGCACAGATACGCAGTATTTT	CSVLGPSTDTQYF
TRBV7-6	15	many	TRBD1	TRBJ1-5	TGTGCCAGCAGCTTAGGACAGGGGGCGAATCAGCCCCAGCATTTT	CASSLGQGANQPQHF
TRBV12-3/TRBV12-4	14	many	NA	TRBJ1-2	TGTGCCAGCAGTTTAGCTAGGGCAGTCCGCGGCTACACCTTC	CASSLARAVRGYTF